These 2 T cell receptor beta chains share one sample of origin, sequenced in a study of T cells in Graves' hyperthyroidism and ophthalmopathy. RNA transcripts provided the source from which TCR beta CDR3 regions were amplified. First-round RT-PCR with HTBI primers amplified the TCR CDR3 region. TCRdb ran MiXCR on the multiplex PCR reads and lists one entry per CDR3 protein. Of about 530,000 distinct CDR3 sequences listed, roughly a sixth are singletons. The sequencing sample was made of blood. Every receptor here comes from a woman aged 18-29 years with Graves' ophthalmopathy.

This sequence joins TRBV5-4 and TRBJ1-1, with a weak D call TRBD1 (5 bases). The CDR3 runs to 17 residues. Germline V gene lookup returns CDR1 SGHNT and CDR2 YYREEE (reference sequence). V was shortened by 0 bases and J by 1 base, with 16 bases between the two germline ends. The CDR3 protein is CASSLVDRKKGNTEAFF. For the CDR3, the DNA is TGTGCCAGCAGCTTGGTTGACAGAAAGAAAGGGAACACTGAAGCTTTCTTT.

This clonotype was counted at least ten times. The chain uses TRBV7-9 and TRBJ1-1, with D perhaps TRBD1 (5 bases). Germline V gene lookup returns CDR1 SEHNR and CDR2 FQNEAQ (reference sequence). The CDR3 has 16 residues. Trimming cost V 4 bases and J 1 base, with 16 bases left between them. CDR3 DNA: TGTGCCAGCAGCTCGACCCCGGGACGGAAGAACACTGAAGCTTTCTTT. Amino acids: CASSSTPGRKNTEAFF.